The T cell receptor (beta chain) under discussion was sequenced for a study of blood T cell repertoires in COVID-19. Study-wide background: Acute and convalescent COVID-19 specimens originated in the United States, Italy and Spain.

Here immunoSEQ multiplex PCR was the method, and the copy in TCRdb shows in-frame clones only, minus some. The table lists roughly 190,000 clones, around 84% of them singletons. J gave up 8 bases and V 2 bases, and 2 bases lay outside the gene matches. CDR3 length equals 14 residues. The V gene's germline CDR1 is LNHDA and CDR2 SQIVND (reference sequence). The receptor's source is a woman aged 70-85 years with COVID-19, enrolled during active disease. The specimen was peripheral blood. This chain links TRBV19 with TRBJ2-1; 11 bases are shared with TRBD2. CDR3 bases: TGTGCCAGTAGTATACTAGCGGGGGGCCATGAGCAGTTCTTC. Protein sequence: CASSILAGGHEQFF.